This T cell receptor (beta chain) is drawn from a study of CD8+ T cells in alopecia areata. Treatment specified: oral pan-JAK inhibitor, 5-10 mg twice daily. The CDR3 has 15 residues. Germline assignment: CDR1 LGHNA and CDR2 YNFKEQ. Trimming shortened V by 1 base and J by 5 bases, and 14 bases separated the two germline ends. Following RNA extraction, reverse transcription yielded cDNA that acted as the sequencing template. The assay was immunoSEQ multiplex PCR, and TCRdb's table has in-frame clones only and misses some. The sample gives 120,000 to 150,000 clones, roughly four fifths of which show up once; just under 25% is in the top ten.

The sample here was CD8+ T cells sorted from blood, taken at week 4, from a patient treated with tofacitinib. The TCR sequence derives from a human donor with alopecia areata. V gene TRBV4-2 combines with J gene TRBJ2-5; D is unresolved. DNA for the CDR3: TGTGCCAGCAGCCAAGCTCAATACTCACTGGAGACCCAGTACTTC. Translating gives CASSQAQYSLETQYF.